This T cell receptor (beta chain) was recorded in a study of tumor and adjacent non-tumor tissue in lung cancer. Across the whole study: Around 4 million productive TCRbeta reads were obtained per sample on average.

This sample's RNA came from whole unsorted tissue. TCRbeta libraries were built with three rounds of nested PCR, modified from ARM-PCR. TCRdb re-analysed the multiplex PCR reads in MiXCR, keeping a single row per CDR3 protein. The sample lists some 71,000 distinct CDR3 sequences, roughly two thirds occurring once. Germline CDR1 and CDR2: ENHRY and SYGVKD. The CDR3 spans 14 residues. For this clonotype: The junction shows a germline mismatch at one end, possibly a read error.

The sample comprised lung tumor tissue. V gene TRBV10-3 combines with J gene TRBJ2-2; TRBD1 agrees at 8 bases. The clonotype was recovered from a woman aged 40 to 55 with non-small cell lung cancer. The CDR3 here is CAVSDSRGRRELFF. DNA of the CDR3: TGTGCCGTCAGTGACTCCAGGGGGCGCAGGGAACTGTTTTTT.